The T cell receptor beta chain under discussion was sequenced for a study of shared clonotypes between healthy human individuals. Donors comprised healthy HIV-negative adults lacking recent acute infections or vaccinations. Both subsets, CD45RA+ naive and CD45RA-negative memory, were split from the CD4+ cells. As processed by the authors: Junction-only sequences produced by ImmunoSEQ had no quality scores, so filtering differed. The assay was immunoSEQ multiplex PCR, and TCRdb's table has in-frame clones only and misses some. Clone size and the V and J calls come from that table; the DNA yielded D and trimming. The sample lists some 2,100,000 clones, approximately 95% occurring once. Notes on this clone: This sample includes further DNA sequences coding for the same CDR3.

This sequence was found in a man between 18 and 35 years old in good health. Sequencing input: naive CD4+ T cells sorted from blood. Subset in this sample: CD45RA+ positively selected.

The CDR3 DNA follows: TGTGCCAGCTCACCTCAGCGGGACGAGCAGTACTTC. Amino acid sequence: CASSPQRDEQYF. The V gene is TRBV18, the J gene TRBJ2-7; D perhaps matches TRBD2 (6 bases). Trimming took off 3 bases at V and 5 bases at J, with 8 bases between the two ends. The CDR3 consists of 12 residues. Germline values: CDR1 KGHSH, CDR2 LQKENI.